This passage covers 32 T cell receptor beta chains from one sample sequenced in a study of cytomegalovirus exposure and HLA in healthy donors. Both 60 Vbeta primers and 13 Jbeta primers went into the PCR. Clones were sequenced by immunoSEQ multiplex PCR, and TCRdb holds only the in-frame ones, with some missing. The repertoire table contains around 74,000 clones. Material: PBMCs. The receptors were sampled from a man between 50 and 59 years old in good health and CMV-seropositive.

The genes are TRBV11-3 and TRBJ2-2, with TRBD1 as a possible D gene (5 bases). Between the trimmed V and J ends, which lost 1 base and 0 bases, there was a span of 6 bases. Germline CDR1 and CDR2: SGHNT and YENEEA. The CDR3 is 15 amino acids. The CDR3 sequence is CASSLGGSNTGELFF. CDR3 DNA: TGTGCCAGCAGCTTAGGGGGCTCGAACACCGGGGAGCTGTTTTTT.

The rearrangement joins TRBV11-2 to TRBJ1-4; 11 bases match TRBD1. Germline loops: CDR1 SGHAT, CDR2 FQNNGV. CDR3 size: 15 residues. J lost 8 bases, V lost 5 bases, and 7 bases had no gene match. CDR3 sequence: CASSPGGDRGEKLFF. The CDR3 DNA sequence: TGTGCCAGCAGCCCAGGAGGGGACAGGGGGGAAAAACTGTTTTTT.

V and J are TRBV7-3 and TRBJ2-2; perhaps TRBD1 as D (5 bases). The CDR3 is 16 residues long. Per the germline V gene, CDR1 is SGHTA and CDR2 is FQGTGA. With 1 base removed from V and 5 bases from J, the gap between germline ends came to 14 bases. Here the CDR3 reads CASSLIGRANTGELFF. CDR3 nucleotides: TGTGCCAGCAGCTTAATAGGCAGGGCTAATACCGGGGAGCTGTTTTTT.

The chain combines TRBV5-1 with TRBJ1-2; TRBD1 is a possible D gene (6 bases). The germline V gene encodes CDR1 SGHRS and CDR2 YFSETQ. The CDR3 has 12 amino acids. Trimming stripped 4 bases from V and 6 bases from J, with 10 bases between. The CDR3 bases are TGCGCCAGCAGCGAGAACAGGGATGGCTACACCTTC. It encodes CASSENRDGYTF.

This rearrangement joins TRBV4-2 to TRBJ2-3; 9 bases match TRBD2. V lost 0 bases, J lost 3 bases, and 4 bases stayed unmatched. The CDR3 has 16 amino acids. Germline CDR1 reads LGHNA; CDR2 reads YNFKEQ. The DNA for the CDR3 is TGTGCCAGCAGCCAAGATTACGGACTAGCGACAGATACGCAGTATTTT. This sequence encodes CASSQDYGLATDTQYF.

The gene calls are TRBV7-2 and TRBJ2-5; the match to TRBD2 covers 7 bases. This CDR3 comprises 15 residues. Trimming at V came to 3 bases and at J to 0 bases, leaving 4 bases not matched to a gene. CDR1 SGHTA and CDR2 FQGNSA come from the germline V gene. Here the CDR3 DNA reads TGTGCCAGCAGCTTGTTACTAGCGAACCAAGAGACCCAGTACTTC. It translates to CASSLLLANQETQYF.

V gene TRBV6-1 combines with J gene TRBJ2-7; perhaps TRBD1 as D (6 bases). Trimming cost V 6 bases and J 2 bases, with 14 bases left between them. Germline V CDR1 and CDR2: MNHNS, SASEGT. The CDR3 sequence is 14 residues long. The CDR3 nucleotides are TGTGCCAGCAGAGGGGGTTATCCCGCCTACGAGCAGTACTTC. As protein: CASRGGYPAYEQYF.

J is TRBJ1-3 and V is TRBV5-6, with D possibly TRBD1 on 5 matching bases. V dropped 3 bases and J dropped 0 bases, with 10 bases sitting between them. CDR1 is SGHDT, CDR2 YYEEEE, per germline. The CDR3 contains 15 residues. CDR3 in amino acids: CASSSDGGSGNTIYF. The CDR3, as DNA: TGTGCCAGCAGCTCCGACGGGGGCTCTGGAAACACCATATATTTT.

The chain carries TRBV19 and TRBJ1-1, with 10 bases identical to TRBD1. Germline trimming cut 5 bases from V and 4 bases from J; bases unmatched to any gene: 4. This CDR3 comprises 14 residues. Germline lookup yields CDR1 LNHDA and CDR2 SQIVND (reference sequence). The CDR3 region is CASSFRTGGTEAFF. The DNA of the CDR3 is TGTGCCAGTAGTTTTAGGACAGGGGGCACTGAAGCTTTCTTT.

J is TRBJ2-1 and V is TRBV19; D is perhaps TRBD1 (6 bases). The length of the CDR3 is 12 residues. V lost 5 bases, J lost 7 bases, and 9 bases lay in between. Germline CDR1 is LNHDA and CDR2 is SQIVND (reference sequence). The CDR3 nucleotides are TGTGCCAGTAGTCCCCAGGGGAATGAGCAGTTCTTC. This sequence encodes CASSPQGNEQFF.

The rearrangement uses TRBV12-5 and TRBJ1-6, with D possibly being TRBD1 (5 bases). Germline assignment: CDR1 LGHNT and CDR2 FRNRAP. V was clipped by 4 bases and J by 5 bases, with 12 bases between them. CDR3 size: 15 residues. The CDR3 nucleotides are TGTGCTAGTGGTTCCCACGACAGCCATAATTCACCCCTCCACTTT. Encoded protein: CASGSHDSHNSPLHF. Together with reference TRBV12-5 and TRBJ1-6, the CDR3 gives the full variable domain: DARVTQTPRHKVTEMGQEVTMRCQPILGHNTVFWYRQTMMQGLELLAYFRNRAPLDDSGMPKDRFSAEMPDATLATLKIQPSEPRDSAVYFCASGSHDSHNSPLHFGNGTRLTVT.

This chain uses TRBV6-5 with TRBJ2-7; 15 bases map to TRBD2. Germline values: CDR1 MNHEY, CDR2 SVGAGI. Germline trimming cut 5 bases from V and 5 bases from J; bases unmatched to any gene: 4. The CDR3 runs 15 residues. The CDR3 nucleotides read TGTGCCAGCAGTCCCCGGACTAGCGGGAGGGACGAGCAGTACTTC. It is translated as CASSPRTSGRDEQYF.

The V gene is TRBV10-2, the J gene TRBJ1-5; unclear D gene. V was cut by 8 bases and J by 2 bases, with 13 bases left in between. The CDR3 spans 14 residues. The V gene's germline CDR1 is WSHSY and CDR2 SAAADI. In DNA form, the CDR3 reads TGCGCCAGCTCCGGGGTTGGTGGCAATCAGCCCCAGCATTTT. It yields the protein CASSGVGGNQPQHF.

The chain has TRBV28 and TRBJ1-1, with 11 bases that match TRBD1. V shed 2 bases and J 5 bases; nucleotides not matched to a gene: 7. Looked up from germline, CDR1 is MDHEN and CDR2 is SYDVKM. The CDR3 is 16 amino acids. CDR3: CASSLPGQGAITEAFF. The CDR3 bases are TGTGCCAGCAGTTTACCCGGACAGGGGGCGATTACTGAAGCTTTCTTT. The full variable domain, in which reference TRBV28 and TRBJ1-1 provide the parts outside the CDR3, is DVKVTQSSRYLVKRTGEKVFLECVQDMDHENMFWYRQDPGLGLRLIYFSYDVKMKEKGDIPEGYSVSREKKERFSLILESASTNQTSMYLCASSLPGQGAITEAFFGQGTRLTVV.

This chain uses TRBV6-6 with TRBJ2-2, with 7 bases aligning to TRBD1. CDR1 is MNHNY, CDR2 SVGAGI, per germline (reference sequence). This CDR3 has 14 residues. The V and J ends lost 7 bases and 3 bases, in that order; junction bases with no gene match: 5. CDR3 protein: CASTLDRDTGELFF. The CDR3 nucleotides read TGTGCCAGCACTTTAGACAGGGACACCGGGGAGCTGTTTTTT.

This chain links TRBV18 with TRBJ2-7, with D possibly TRBD1 on 5 matching bases. The V gene's germline CDR1 is KGHSH and CDR2 LQKENI. The CDR3 runs 15 residues. Trimming shortened V by 3 bases and J by 3 bases, and 15 bases separated the two germline ends. The CDR3 nucleotides are TGTGCCAGCTCACCCTTTAACAGGAGTAACTACGAGCAGTACTTC. Translated, it gives CASSPFNRSNYEQYF.

The rearrangement uses TRBV5-4 and TRBJ2-1, with 10 bases matching TRBD2. Germline CDR1 and CDR2: SGHNT and YYREEE (reference sequence). The ends lost 4 bases at V and 2 bases at J; junction bases unmatched: 6. This CDR3 has 16 amino acids. The CDR3 DNA is TGTGCCAGCAGCCCTCTGAGCGGGGGGGCCTACAATGAGCAGTTCTTC. This codes for CASSPLSGGAYNEQFF.

The V call is TRBV19, the J call TRBJ1-2; TRBD1 is a possible D gene (6 bases). Germline lookup yields CDR1 LNHDA and CDR2 SQIVND (reference sequence). There are 14 residues in the CDR3. V shed 2 bases and J shed 4 bases, with 11 bases lying between them. The DNA for the CDR3 is TGTGCCAGTAGTATACAGGACAGCGGCTATGGCTACACCTTC. It translates to CASSIQDSGYGYTF.

CDR3 in DNA: TGTGCCAGCAGTGAATCGCTTGAGGGTGGCTACACCTTC. It encodes CASSESLEGGYTF. The chain employs TRBV6-1 and TRBJ1-2, with no clear D. Germline CDR1 reads MNHNS; CDR2 reads SASEGT. The CDR3 loop spans 13 amino acids. V was clipped by 2 bases and J by 7 bases, with 11 bases between them.

This chain uses TRBV28 with TRBJ1-2; no firm D call. Trimming removed 11 bases at V and 7 bases at J, with 20 bases between. Germline V CDR1 and CDR2: MDHEN, SYDVKM. The CDR3 is made up of 13 amino acids. The CDR3 DNA reads as TGTGCCGCGACTACTCGGCGGGTTTCTGGCTACACCTTC. Encoded protein: CAATTRRVSGYTF.

This chain joins TRBV28 and TRBJ2-7, with 10 bases aligning to TRBD1. CDR3 length: 14 amino acids. Germline trimming cut 7 bases from V and 9 bases from J; bases unmatched to any gene: 12. The germline gives CDR1 MDHEN, CDR2 SYDVKM. CDR3 loop: CASTLPGQGSGQYF. CDR3 DNA sequence: TGTGCCAGCACCCTACCGGGACAGGGGAGTGGGCAGTACTTC.

The chain couples TRBV6-1 to TRBJ2-1; 11 bases fit TRBD2. This CDR3 spans 16 amino acids. Germline CDR1 MNHNS, CDR2 SASEGT. J was trimmed by 6 bases and V by 1 base; bases with no gene match: 5. CDR3 sequence reads: CASSEGASGGFNEQFF. The CDR3 bases are TGTGCCAGCAGTGAAGGGGCTAGCGGGGGGTTCAATGAGCAGTTCTTC.

This sequence joins TRBV6-6 and TRBJ2-7; D is perhaps TRBD1 (6 bases). This CDR3 contains 13 residues. V was clipped by 5 bases and J by 3 bases, with 11 bases between them. The germline V gene has CDR1 MNHNY and CDR2 SVGAGI (reference sequence). The CDR3 coding sequence is TGTGCCAGCAGTCCGACAGGAGGCTACGAGCAGTACGTC. Translation gives CASSPTGGYEQYV.

CDR3 protein: CASSFPTYTGELFF. Here the CDR3 DNA reads TGTGCCAGCAGCTTTCCGACATACACCGGGGAGCTGTTTTTT. This rearrangement joins TRBV11-2 to TRBJ2-2; D is uncertain. Germline V CDR1 and CDR2: SGHAT, FQNNGV. The length of the CDR3 is 14 residues. The V gene lost 3 bases and the J gene lost 3 bases, with 8 bases spanning the gap.

This rearrangement joins TRBV2 to TRBJ2-7; 8 bases match TRBD1. The CDR3 covers 15 residues. After removal of 6 bases from V and 3 bases from J, the junction contained 10 bases not matched to a gene. Germline lookup yields CDR1 SNHLY and CDR2 FYNNEI. The CDR3 sequence: CASRGIGQGVYEQYF. The CDR3 DNA reads TGTGCCAGCAGGGGGATAGGACAGGGAGTCTACGAGCAGTACTTC.

The genes are TRBV5-6 and TRBJ1-1; D remains ambiguous. The germline V gene has CDR1 SGHDT and CDR2 YYEEEE. The length of the CDR3 is 13 residues. Trimming took 5 bases from V and 1 from J, leaving 9 bases between them. The CDR3 spells CASRSGGNTEAFF. The DNA for the CDR3 is TGTGCCAGCAGATCGGGAGGGAACACTGAAGCTTTCTTT.

This chain connects TRBV19 to TRBJ2-6; TRBD1 matches at 9 bases. CDR1 is LNHDA, CDR2 SQIVND, per germline (reference sequence). The V and J ends lost 7 bases and 4 bases, in that order; junction bases with no gene match: 11. CDR3 length: 17 amino acids. The CDR3 spells CASTPGQGALGANVLTF. In DNA, the CDR3 is TGTGCCAGTACCCCGGGACAGGGTGCTTTAGGGGCCAACGTCCTGACTTTC. The full variable domain, with the rest looked up from reference TRBV19 and TRBJ2-6, is DGGITQSPKYLFRKEGQNVTLSCEQNLNHDAMYWYRQDPGQGLRLIYYSQIVNDFQKGDIAEGYSVSREKKESFPLTVTSAQKNPTAFYLCASTPGQGALGANVLTFGAGSRLTVL.

The V and J genes are TRBV7-2 and TRBJ2-5; TRBD2 matches at 8 bases. The CDR3 is 15 residues long. Germline V CDR1 and CDR2: SGHTA, FQGNSA. After removal of 2 bases from V and 5 bases from J, the junction contained 7 bases not matched to a gene. This CDR3 reads CASSLQREPPETQYF. In DNA form, the CDR3 reads TGTGCCAGCAGCTTACAGCGGGAGCCCCCTGAGACCCAGTACTTC.

V and J are TRBV11-2 and TRBJ1-6; D possibly corresponds to TRBD1 (6 bases). Germline assignment: CDR1 SGHAT and CDR2 FQNNGV. The CDR3 contains 15 residues. The V and J ends lost 4 bases and 6 bases respectively, with 13 bases between them. CDR3 nucleotides: TGTGCCAGCAGCTCCCGACAGGATTCTAATTCACCCCTCCACTTT. Amino acid sequence: CASSSRQDSNSPLHF.

The chain has TRBV7-2 and TRBJ2-6, with no clear D. Germline V gene data show CDR1 as SGHTA and CDR2 as FQGNSA. The ends were cut back, 5 bases at V and 0 bases at J, with 5 bases in the middle. CDR3 length: 14 amino acids. In nucleotides, the CDR3 is TGTGCCAGCAGCCGAGACTCTGGGGCCAACGTCCTGACTTTC. It codes for CASSRDSGANVLTF. Full variable domain (outside the CDR3, taken from reference TRBV7-2 and TRBJ2-6): GAGVSQSPSNKVTEKGKDVELRCDPISGHTALYWYRQSLGQGLEFLIYFQGNSAPDKSGLPSDRFSAERTGGSVSTLTIQRTQQEDSAVYLCASSRDSGANVLTFGAGSRLTVL.

This rearrangement joins TRBV6-1 to TRBJ1-2; D is unclear. Trimming took off 7 bases at V and 1 base at J, with 16 bases between the two ends. Germline V gives CDR1 MNHNS, CDR2 SASEGT. The CDR3 is 15 residues long. The CDR3 spells CASIPGTGSNYGYTF. Written as DNA, the CDR3 is TGTGCCAGCATACCAGGAACGGGGAGTAACTATGGCTACACCTTC.

The rearrangement uses TRBV15 and TRBJ1-2; D remains ambiguous. CDR3 length equals 19 residues. With 0 bases removed from V and 2 bases from J, the gap between germline ends came to 22 bases. Germline V gene sequence: CDR1 LNHNV, CDR2 YYDKDF (reference sequence). DNA for the CDR3: TGTGCCACCAGCAGAGATTTGCCCGGGGTTAGCGCACTAAACTATGGCTACACCTTC. It yields the protein CATSRDLPGVSALNYGYTF. The entire variable domain, with the rest obtained from reference TRBV15 and TRBJ1-2, is as follows: DAMVIQNPRYQVTQFGKPVTLSCSQTLNHNVMYWYQQKSSQAPKLLFHYYDKDFNNEADTPDNFQSRRPNTSFCFLDIRSPGLGDTAMYLCATSRDLPGVSALNYGYTFGSGTRLTVV.